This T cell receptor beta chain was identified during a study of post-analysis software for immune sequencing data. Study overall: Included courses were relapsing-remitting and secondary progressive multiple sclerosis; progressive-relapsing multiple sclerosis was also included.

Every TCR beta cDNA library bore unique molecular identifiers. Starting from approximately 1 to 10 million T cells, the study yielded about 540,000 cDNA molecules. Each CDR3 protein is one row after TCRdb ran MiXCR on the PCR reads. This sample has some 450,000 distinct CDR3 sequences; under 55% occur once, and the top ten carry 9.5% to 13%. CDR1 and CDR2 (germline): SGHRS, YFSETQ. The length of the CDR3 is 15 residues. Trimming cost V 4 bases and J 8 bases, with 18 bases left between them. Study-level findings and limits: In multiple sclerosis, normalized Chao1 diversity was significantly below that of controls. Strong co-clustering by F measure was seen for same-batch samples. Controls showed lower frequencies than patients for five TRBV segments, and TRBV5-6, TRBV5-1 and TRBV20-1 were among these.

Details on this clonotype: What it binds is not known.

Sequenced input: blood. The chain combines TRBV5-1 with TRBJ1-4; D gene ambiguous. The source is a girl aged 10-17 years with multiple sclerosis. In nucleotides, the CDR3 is TGCGCCAGCAGCCCCCAGAGCAGAGAGGGCGAAAAACTGTTTTTT. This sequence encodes CASSPQSREGEKLFF.